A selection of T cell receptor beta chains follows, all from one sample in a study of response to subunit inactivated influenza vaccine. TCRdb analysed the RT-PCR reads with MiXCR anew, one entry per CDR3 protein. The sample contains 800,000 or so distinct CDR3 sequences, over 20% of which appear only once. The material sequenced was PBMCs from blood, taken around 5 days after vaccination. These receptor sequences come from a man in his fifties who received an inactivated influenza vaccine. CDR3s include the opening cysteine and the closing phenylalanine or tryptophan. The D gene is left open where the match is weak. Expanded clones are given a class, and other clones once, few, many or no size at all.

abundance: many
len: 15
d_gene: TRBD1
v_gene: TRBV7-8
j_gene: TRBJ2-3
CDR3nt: TGTGCCAGCAGCTTAACCCAGTACAGGGGGGATACGCAGTATTTT
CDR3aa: CASSLTQYRGDTQYF

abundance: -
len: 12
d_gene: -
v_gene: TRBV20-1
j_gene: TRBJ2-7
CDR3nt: TGCAGTGCTAGAGACCCATTTTTCGAGCAGTACTTC
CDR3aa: CSARDPFFEQYF

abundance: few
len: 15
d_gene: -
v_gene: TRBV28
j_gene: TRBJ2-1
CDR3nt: TGTGCCAGCAGTTTAACTTTAACAGCCTACAATGAGCAGTTCTTC
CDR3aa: CASSLTLTAYNEQFF

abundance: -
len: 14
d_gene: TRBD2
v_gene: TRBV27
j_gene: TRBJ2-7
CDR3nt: TGTGCCAGCAGACGAGCGGGGCGTCACTACGAGCAGTACTTC
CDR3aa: CASRRAGRHYEQYF

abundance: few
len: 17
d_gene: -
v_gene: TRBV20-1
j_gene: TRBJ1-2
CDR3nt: TGCAGCCCCAGGATGGGTCTGAGAACAGGCAGTAACTATGGCTACACCTTC
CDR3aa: CSPRMGLRTGSNYGYTF

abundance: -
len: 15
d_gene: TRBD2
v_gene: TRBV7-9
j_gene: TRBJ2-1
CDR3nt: TGTGCCAGCAGCTTAACCAGCGGGGAGTACAATGAGCAGTTCTTC
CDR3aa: CASSLTSGEYNEQFF

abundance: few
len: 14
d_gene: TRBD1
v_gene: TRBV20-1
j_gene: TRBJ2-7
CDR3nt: TGCAGTGCTTTCCGGGACAGAGGATCCTACGAGCAGTACTTC
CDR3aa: CSAFRDRGSYEQYF

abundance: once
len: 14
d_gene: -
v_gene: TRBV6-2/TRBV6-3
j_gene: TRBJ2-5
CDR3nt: TGTGCCAGCAGCCGAGGGGCTCTCTCCCAGACCCAGTACTTC
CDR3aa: CASSRGALSQTQYF

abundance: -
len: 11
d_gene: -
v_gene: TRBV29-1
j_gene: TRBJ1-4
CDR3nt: TGCAGCGTTGAGGACTATGAAAAACTGTTTTTT
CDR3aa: CSVEDYEKLFF

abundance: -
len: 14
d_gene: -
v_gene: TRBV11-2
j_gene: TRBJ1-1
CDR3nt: TGTGCCAGCAGCTTAGTCGCCCGCCCCACTGAAGCTTTCTTT
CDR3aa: CASSLVARPTEAFF

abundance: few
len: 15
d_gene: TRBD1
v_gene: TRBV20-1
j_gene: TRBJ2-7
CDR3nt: TGCAGTGCTAGAGATTTGGGGTCAGGGGGCTACGAGCAGTACTTC
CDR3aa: CSARDLGSGGYEQYF

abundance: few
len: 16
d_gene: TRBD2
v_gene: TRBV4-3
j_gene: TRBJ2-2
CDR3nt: TGCGCCAGCAGCCAAGAACTAGCGGAGAACACCGGGGAGCTGTTTTTT
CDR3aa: CASSQELAENTGELFF

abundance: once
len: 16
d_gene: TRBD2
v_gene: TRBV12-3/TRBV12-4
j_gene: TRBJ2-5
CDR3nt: TGTGCCAGCACCGCGGGACTAGCGGGGGTTAAGGAGACCCAGTACTTC
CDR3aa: CASTAGLAGVKETQYF

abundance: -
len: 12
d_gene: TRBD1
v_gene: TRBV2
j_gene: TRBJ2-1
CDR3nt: TGTGCCAGTGAGGGACAGTACAATGAGCAGTTCTTC
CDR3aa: CASEGQYNEQFF

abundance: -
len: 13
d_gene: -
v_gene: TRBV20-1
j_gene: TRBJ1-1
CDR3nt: TGCAGTGCTAGTAGGAGGGCGAACACTGAAGCTTTCTTT
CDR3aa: CSASRRANTEAFF

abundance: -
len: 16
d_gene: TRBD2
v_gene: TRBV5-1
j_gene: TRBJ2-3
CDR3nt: TGCGCCAGCAGCTTGGCCGCTAGCGGGGGGACAGATACGCAGTATTTT
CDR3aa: CASSLAASGGTDTQYF

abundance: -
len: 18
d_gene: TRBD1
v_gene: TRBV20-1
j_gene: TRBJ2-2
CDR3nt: TGCAGGGCTAGAGCACTACTGAAGACAGGGCCTAACACCGGGGAGCTGTTTTTT
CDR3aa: CRARALLKTGPNTGELFF

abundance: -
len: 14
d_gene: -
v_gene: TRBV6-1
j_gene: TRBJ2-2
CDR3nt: TGTGCCAGCAGTGAAGCGGGGAACACCGGGGAGCTGTTTTTT
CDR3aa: CASSEAGNTGELFF

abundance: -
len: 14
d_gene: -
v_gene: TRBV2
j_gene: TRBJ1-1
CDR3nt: TGTGCCAGCAAGAGGACAACCCAAGACACTGAAGCTTTCTTT
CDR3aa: CASKRTTQDTEAFF

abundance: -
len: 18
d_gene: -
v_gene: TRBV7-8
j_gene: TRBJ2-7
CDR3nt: TGTGCCAGCAGCTTAGTCCCTGGGAGCCTTAACTGGGCCTACGAGCAGTACTTC
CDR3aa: CASSLVPGSLNWAYEQYF

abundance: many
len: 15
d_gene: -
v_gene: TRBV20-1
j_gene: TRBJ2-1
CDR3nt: TGCAGTGGAGAGTTTGGGGGACAAGGAGTCAATGAGCAGTTCTTC
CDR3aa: CSGEFGGQGVNEQFF

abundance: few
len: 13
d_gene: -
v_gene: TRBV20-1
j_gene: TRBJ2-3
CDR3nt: TGCAGTGCTCGGGAGAGCGACACAGATACGCAGTATTTT
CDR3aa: CSARESDTDTQYF

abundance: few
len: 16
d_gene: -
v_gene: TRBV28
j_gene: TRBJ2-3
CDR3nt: TGTGCCAGCAGTCCCCCCGGACAGTTTAGCACAGATACGCAGTATTTT
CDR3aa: CASSPPGQFSTDTQYF

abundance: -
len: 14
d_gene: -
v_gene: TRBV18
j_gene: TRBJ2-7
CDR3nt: TGTGCCAGCTCACCCCGGAAGGGTCCTAACGAGCAGTACTTC
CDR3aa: CASSPRKGPNEQYF

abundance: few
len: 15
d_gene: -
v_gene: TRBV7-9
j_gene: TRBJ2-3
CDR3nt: TGTGCCAGCAGCTTAGTGTCGGGTAGGACAGATACGCAGTATTTT
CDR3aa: CASSLVSGRTDTQYF

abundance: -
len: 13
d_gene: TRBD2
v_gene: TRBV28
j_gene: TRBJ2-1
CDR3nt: TGTGCCAGCAGAGAACTAGCGGGAGTAGTTCAGTTCTTC
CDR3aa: CASRELAGVVQFF

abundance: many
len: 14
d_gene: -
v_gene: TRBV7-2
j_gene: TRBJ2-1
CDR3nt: TGTGCCAGCAGCTTAATTGTGGTTAGCCCGGAGCAGTTCTTC
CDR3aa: CASSLIVVSPEQFF

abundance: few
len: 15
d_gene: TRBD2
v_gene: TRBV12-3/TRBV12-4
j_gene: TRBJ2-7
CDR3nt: TGTGCCAGCAGCCCAGGGACTAGCGGGTTCCACGAGCAGTACTTC
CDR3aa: CASSPGTSGFHEQYF

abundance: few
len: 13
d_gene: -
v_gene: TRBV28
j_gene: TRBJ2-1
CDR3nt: TGTGCCAGCAGTCGACCCAGAGAGGGCGAGCAGTTCTTC
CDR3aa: CASSRPREGEQFF

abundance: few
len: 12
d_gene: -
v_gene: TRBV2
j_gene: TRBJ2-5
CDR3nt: TGTGCCAGCAGTGAAGCTGGGGAGACCCAGTACTTC
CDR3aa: CASSEAGETQYF

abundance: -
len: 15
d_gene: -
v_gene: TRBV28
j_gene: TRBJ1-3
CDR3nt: TGTGCCAGCAGTTTAATAGGGCTCTCTGGAAACACCATATATTTT
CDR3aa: CASSLIGLSGNTIYF

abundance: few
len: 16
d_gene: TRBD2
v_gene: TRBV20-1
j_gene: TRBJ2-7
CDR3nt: TGCAGTGCTAGAGATCGCGCGGGAGTGAAACCCTACGAGCAGTACTTC
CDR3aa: CSARDRAGVKPYEQYF

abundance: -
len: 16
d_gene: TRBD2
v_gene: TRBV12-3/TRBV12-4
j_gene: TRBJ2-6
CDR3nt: TGTGCCAGCACCTTGGGCGGGAGCTCTGGGGCCAACGTCCTGACTTTC
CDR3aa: CASTLGGSSGANVLTF

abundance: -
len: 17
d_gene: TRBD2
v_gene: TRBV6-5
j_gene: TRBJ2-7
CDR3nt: TGTGCCAGCAGTTACTCGGGGGGAGGGAAGAGCTCCTACGAGCAGTACTTC
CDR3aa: CASSYSGGGKSSYEQYF

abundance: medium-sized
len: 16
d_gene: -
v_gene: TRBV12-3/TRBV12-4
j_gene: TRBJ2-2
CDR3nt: TGTGCCAGCAGTTTTGGGGCGACTTTCAACACCGGGGAGCTGTTTTTT
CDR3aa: CASSFGATFNTGELFF

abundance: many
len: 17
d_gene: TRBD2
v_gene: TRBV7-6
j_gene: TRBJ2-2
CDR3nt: TGTGCCAGCAGCTTACTGGGGACTAACGAGAACACCGGGGAGCTGTTTTTT
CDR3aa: CASSLLGTNENTGELFF

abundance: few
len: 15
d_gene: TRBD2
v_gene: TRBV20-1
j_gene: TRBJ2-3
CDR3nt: TGCAGTGCCTCCTCAGCGGGAGGGGCCTCGGATACGCAGTATTTT
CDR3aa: CSASSAGGASDTQYF

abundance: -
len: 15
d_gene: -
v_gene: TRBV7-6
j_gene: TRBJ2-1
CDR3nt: TGTGCCAGCAGCTTAATGTGGCCACCTTTGGATGAGCAGTTCTTC
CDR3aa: CASSLMWPPLDEQFF

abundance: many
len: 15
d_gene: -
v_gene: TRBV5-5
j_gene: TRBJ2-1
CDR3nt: TGTGCCAGCAGCACTAGTGGGACCAGCTACAATGAGCAGTTCTTC
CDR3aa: CASSTSGTSYNEQFF

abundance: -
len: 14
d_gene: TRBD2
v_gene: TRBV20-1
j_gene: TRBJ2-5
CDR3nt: TGCAGTGCTAGTCCTACTAGCGGGAGAGAGTCCCAGTACTTC
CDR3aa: CSASPTSGRESQYF

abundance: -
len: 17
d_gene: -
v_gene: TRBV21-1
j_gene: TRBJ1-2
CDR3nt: TGTGCCAGCAGCAAGGGGTCGGAGAGACAGGGGCCACCTGGCTACACCTTC
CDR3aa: CASSKGSERQGPPGYTF

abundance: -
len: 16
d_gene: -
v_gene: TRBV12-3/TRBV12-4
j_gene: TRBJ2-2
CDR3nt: TGTGCCAGCAGTTTTGGCAGGGCCGCGAACACCGGGGAGCTGTTTTTT
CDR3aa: CASSFGRAANTGELFF

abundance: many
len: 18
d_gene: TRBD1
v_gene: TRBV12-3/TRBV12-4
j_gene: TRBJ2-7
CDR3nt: TGTGCCAGCAGTAAGACAGGGAAGGGGCTGGAAGGGGGCTACGAGCAGTACTTC
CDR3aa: CASSKTGKGLEGGYEQYF

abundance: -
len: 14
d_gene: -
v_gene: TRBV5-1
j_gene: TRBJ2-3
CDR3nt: TGCGCCAGCAGCTTGGACAGTACCACAGATACGCAGTATTTT
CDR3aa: CASSLDSTTDTQYF

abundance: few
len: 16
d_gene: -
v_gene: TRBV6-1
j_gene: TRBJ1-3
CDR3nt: TGTGCCAGCAGTAATGGACTTCCAGGGCCCGGAAACACCATATATTTT
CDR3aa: CASSNGLPGPGNTIYF

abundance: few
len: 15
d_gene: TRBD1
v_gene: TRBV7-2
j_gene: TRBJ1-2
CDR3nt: TGTGCCAGCAGCTTAGCGTCGGGACAGAAGGATGGCTACACCTTC
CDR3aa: CASSLASGQKDGYTF

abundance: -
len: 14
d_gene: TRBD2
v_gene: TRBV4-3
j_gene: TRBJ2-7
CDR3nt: TGCGCCAGCAGCTGGCGGGAGCACTCCTACGAGCAGTACTTC
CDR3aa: CASSWREHSYEQYF

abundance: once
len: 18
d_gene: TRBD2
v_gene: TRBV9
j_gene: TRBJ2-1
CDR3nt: TGTGCCAGCAGCCCGGGACTAGCGGGCCCGAGCTCCTACAATGAGCAGTTCTTC
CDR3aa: CASSPGLAGPSSYNEQFF

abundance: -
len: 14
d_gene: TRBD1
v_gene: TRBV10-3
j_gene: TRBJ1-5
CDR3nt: TGTGCCACCCTCGCAGGGGGCTCGGAACAGCCCCAGCATTTT
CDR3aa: CATLAGGSEQPQHF

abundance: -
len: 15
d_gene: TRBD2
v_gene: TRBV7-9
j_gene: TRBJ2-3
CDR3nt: TGTGCCAGCAGCACCGGGACTAGCAGGGCAGATACGCAGTATTTT
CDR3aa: CASSTGTSRADTQYF

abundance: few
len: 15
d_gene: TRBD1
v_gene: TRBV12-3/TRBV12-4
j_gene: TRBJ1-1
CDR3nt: TGTGCCAGCAGTCTCAGGACAGGGCCGAACACTGAAGCTTTCTTT
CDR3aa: CASSLRTGPNTEAFF

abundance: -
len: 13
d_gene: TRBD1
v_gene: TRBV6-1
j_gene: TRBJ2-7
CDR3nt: TGTGCCAGCAGTAAGACAGGGATGCACGAGCAGTACTTC
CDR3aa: CASSKTGMHEQYF

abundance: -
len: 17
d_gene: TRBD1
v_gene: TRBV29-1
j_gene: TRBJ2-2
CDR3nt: TGCAGCGTTGGTAGGGGGCCCAGACTTAAGGACACCGGGGAGCTGTTTTTT
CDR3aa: CSVGRGPRLKDTGELFF